This TCR beta chain was sequenced during a study of graft-versus-host responses after intestinal transplantation. Trimming removed 2 bases from V and 8 bases from J; junction bases left unmatched: 17. CDR1 MGHRA and CDR2 YSYEKL come from the germline V gene. The CDR3 runs to 18 residues. Measured with immunoSEQ multiplex PCR; TCRdb has only the in-frame clones, and not every one. The table records about 81,000 clones, roughly 89% of them present only once. In the case of this clone: What it binds is unknown.

Sequenced material: unstimulated CD4+ T cells sorted from spleen or lymph node cells, taken before intestinal transplant. The clonotype originates from a human donor who received an intestinal transplant. This sequence joins TRBV4-1 and TRBJ2-1; 8 bases match TRBD2. Here the CDR3 DNA reads TGCGCCAGCAGCCAAAATGCGGGAGGACTACCTTTTCGAGATGAGCAGTTCTTC. The encoded protein is CASSQNAGGLPFRDEQFF.